Below, one T cell receptor beta chain is given with its context. Which antigen it targets is not known. Base quality data are lacking; no much larger clone is found one base away. The sequencer was an Illumina HiSeq 2500. Quantitative 5'-RACE with molecular barcodes was the method used to prepare the TCR beta libraries. Regarding the original processing steps: To identify disease-linked TCR variants, a new computational method was used, one built on a probabilistic model of VDJ rearrangement. The public reads were reprocessed in TCRdb via fastp at Q25 and MiXCR, keeping in-frame beta chains. Each record represents a unique CDR3 protein, reported with the most common genes and DNA among its rows. The V and J calls, along with clone size, are taken from TCRdb and not from the paper's own processing. The sample includes a few hundred thousand distinct CDR3 sequences, with roughly 20% observed a single time. The biggest ten clones account for 3.5% of the sample.

V lost 0 bases and J lost 6 bases; the stretch between them is 15 bases long. The CDR3 spans 15 residues, from the cysteine through the phenylalanine. The sequence is cut down to CDR3 DNA, 45 bases in frame from base 1. The sample originates from a study of CD8 T cells in ankylosing spondylitis (dated by TCRdb to 2017 to 2019). As for the study more broadly: The study set out to find disease-linked TCR variants by profiling T cell receptor beta repertoires in ankylosing spondylitis patients and healthy donors. In total, the full study cohort was made up of nearly 110 healthy donors and 25 or so ankylosing spondylitis patients. Peripheral blood samples were taken, and synovial fluid was additionally collected from ankylosing spondylitis patients. What the research found in general, with its limitations: Some of the motif variants had been reported before in the synovial fluid and blood of reactive arthritis patients, a finding that suggests common disease-initiation mechanisms. A TCR beta motif made up of several highly homologous amino acid variants appeared to be characteristic of blood from ankylosing spondylitis patients. In peripheral blood, the disease-linked clones were found at relatively low frequencies and had a CD8+ phenotype. According to the report, matched synovial fluid samples from ankylosing spondylitis patients were significantly enriched for the disease-linked clones.

The specimen sequenced was blood, either unsorted or a sorted T cell fraction (not recorded which). The chain joins TRBV12-3 or TRBV12-4 to TRBJ2-7; TRBD1 is possibly the D segment (5 matching bases). The sequence came from a female donor with ankylosing spondylitis or in good health (not recorded which). The DNA reads TGTGCCAGCAGTTTAGCGCTGGCAGGGCGGAGCGAGCAGTACTTC. Translation gives CASSLALAGRSEQYF.